This T cell receptor (beta chain) was observed in a study of shared clonotypes between healthy human individuals. The CDR3 extends over 20 amino acids. The V end was cut by 0 bases, the J end by 1 base, with 24 bases between. Germline V lookup: CDR1 SGDLS, CDR2 YYNGEE. Per the original data handling: With immunoSEQ giving junction-only sequences and no quality scores, filtering differed. Some clones are missing from TCRdb's copy, which holds only in-frame ones; the method was immunoSEQ multiplex PCR. V, J and clone size derive from that table, while D and trimming were established from the DNA sequence. The table records about 2.3 million clones, 85% to 95% of them present only once.

The source of this sequence is a man between 18 and 29 years old in good health. Some clones in this sample may be carry-over from other donors' samples. The rearrangement joins TRBV9 to TRBJ2-3, with a weak D call TRBD2 (5 bases). The material sequenced was naive CD4+ T cells from PBMCs. Subset meaning: CD45RA+ positively selected. This CDR3 is CASSVDPSEGRGPGTDTQYF. CDR3 DNA sequence: TGTGCCAGCAGCGTAGACCCCTCAGAGGGTCGAGGGCCCGGCACAGATACGCAGTATTTT. The complete variable domain, with remaining parts taken from reference TRBV9 and TRBJ2-3, reads DSGVTQTPKHLITATGQRVTLRCSPRSGDLSVYWYQQSLDQGLQFLIQYYNGEERAKGNILERFSAQQFPDLHSELNLSSLELGDSALYFCASSVDPSEGRGPGTDTQYFGPGTRLTVL.